This entry lists 23 T cell receptor beta chains sequenced from one sample in a study of identical twins. TCRdb used MiXCR to reprocess the 5' RACE reads, holding one entry per CDR3 protein. The table has under 350,000 distinct CDR3 sequences, around 9.7% seen once. These records were also assigned to another study, of yellow fever vaccine responses in identical twins.

Sequenced: CD8+ T cells sorted from blood. Receptors were obtained from a woman between 18 and 30 years old in good health.

In this sample, this clonotype turned up a few times. CDR3 protein: CSAREQDGFSPLHF. The DNA of the CDR3 is TGCAGTGCTAGAGAGCAGGACGGTTTTTCACCCCTCCACTTT. The V and J genes are TRBV20-1 and TRBJ1-6; unclear D gene. The CDR3 is 14 residues long. Trimming removed 0 bases at V and 9 bases at J, with 12 bases between. Per germline, CDR1 DFQATT and CDR2 SNEGSKA (reference sequence).

This rearrangement joins TRBV7-9 to TRBJ2-7; no definite D call. The CDR3 has 16 residues. Germline V gene sequence: CDR1 SEHNR, CDR2 FQNEAQ (reference sequence). Trimming left V 1 base short and J 7 bases short, with 20 bases between. The CDR3 is CASSLVGSSTIREQYF. In DNA, the CDR3 is TGTGCCAGCAGCTTAGTTGGAAGTTCTACGATAAGGGAGCAGTACTTC.

The chain combines TRBV7-9 with TRBJ1-2, with unresolved D. V was clipped by 7 bases and J by 4 bases, with 16 bases between them. Germline values: CDR1 SEHNR, CDR2 FQNEAQ (reference sequence). The CDR3 runs to 14 residues. CDR3 in DNA: TGTGCCAGCAACTTGGTAGACTCAGTCTATGGCTACACCTTC. Amino acids: CASNLVDSVYGYTF.

This clonotype was counted many times. This chain uses TRBV27 with TRBJ2-5; D is undetermined. The germline gives CDR1 MNHEY, CDR2 SMNVEV (reference sequence). Trimming took off 5 bases at V and 0 bases at J, with 7 bases between the two ends. The CDR3 spans 13 residues. This CDR3 is CASSRPYQETQYF. CDR3 sequence (DNA): TGTGCCAGCAGTCGGCCGTACCAAGAGACCCAGTACTTC.

CDR3 sequence: CSARAGAREKLFF. The CDR3 DNA sequence: TGCAGTGCCCGCGCAGGGGCGCGCGAAAAACTGTTTTTT. This chain uses TRBV20-1 with TRBJ1-4, with D tentatively TRBD1 (6 bases). The V end lost 6 bases, the J end lost 8 bases, and 16 bases lay between the germline ends. The length of the CDR3 is 13 residues. Germline loops: CDR1 DFQATT, CDR2 SNEGSKA (reference sequence).

Ten or more counts support this clonotype. CDR3 sequence reads: CASSLARQGANGYTF. CDR3 in DNA: TGTGCCAGCAGTTTAGCCCGACAGGGGGCGAATGGCTACACCTTC. This sequence joins TRBV12-3 or TRBV12-4 and TRBJ1-2; 10 bases align to TRBD1. The CDR3 is made up of 15 amino acids. J gave up 6 bases and V 0 bases, and 4 bases lay outside the gene matches.

This chain links TRBV5-3 with TRBJ2-2, with D perhaps TRBD2 (5 bases). TRBV5-3 is sorted into the ORF group, with uncertain function. This CDR3 has 14 residues. V gave up 9 bases and J gave up 6 bases, with 18 bases separating them. This chain's CDR3 is CAMSHGVDSGELFF. CDR3 bases: TGTGCCATGAGCCACGGGGTCGACTCCGGGGAGCTGTTTTTT.

The sample holds a few counts of this clonotype. The rearrangement links TRBV20-1 to TRBJ2-7; D not resolved. Germline assignment: CDR1 DFQATT and CDR2 SNEGSKA (reference sequence). There are 15 residues in the CDR3. Trimming left V 1 base short and J 4 bases short, with 17 bases between. The DNA for the CDR3 is TGCAGTGCTAGAGGGGTGGGCCTCAGCCCTTACGAGCAGTACTTC. This codes for CSARGVGLSPYEQYF.

The sample holds many counts of this clonotype. The chain combines TRBV9 with TRBJ1-2; 10 nucleotides agree with TRBD1. J lost 6 bases, V lost 3 bases, and 5 bases had no gene match. The CDR3 covers 14 residues. Germline V gives CDR1 SGDLS, CDR2 YYNGEE. The CDR3 region is CASSGPGQGNGYTF. In nucleotides, the CDR3 is TGTGCCAGCAGCGGACCGGGACAGGGGAATGGCTACACCTTC.

This clonotype was observed at least ten times. The chain employs TRBV5-1 and TRBJ2-1; no clear D. The CDR3 runs 12 residues. From germline, CDR1 is SGHRS and CDR2 YFSETQ. Trimming took off 4 bases at V and 6 bases at J, with 8 bases between the two ends. DNA for the CDR3: TGCGCCAGCAGCGTGGGTTTCAATGAGCAGTTCTTC. Translating it yields CASSVGFNEQFF.

This clonotype was seen ten or more times. The J gene is TRBJ2-4, the V gene TRBV7-9; possible D gene TRBD2, 7 bases. V gave up 5 bases and J gave up 3 bases, with 17 bases separating them. This CDR3 has 16 residues. CDR1 and CDR2 (germline): SEHNR, FQNEAQ (reference sequence). In nucleotides, the CDR3 is TGTGCCAGCAGCCCGACGGGGGGCTTGGTCAAAAACATTCAGTACTTC. Amino acid sequence: CASSPTGGLVKNIQYF.

CDR3 sequence: CASSLYVAGGPGEQYF. The CDR3 nucleotides are TGTGCCAGCAGTTTATACGTAGCGGGAGGGCCCGGCGAGCAGTACTTC. This chain connects TRBV27 to TRBJ2-7; 11 bases match TRBD2. V was pared by 1 base and J by 6 bases, with 8 bases of the junction left unmatched. The CDR3 runs to 16 residues. Germline V lookup: CDR1 MNHEY, CDR2 SMNVEV (reference sequence).

In its sample, this clonotype was seen a few times. The J gene is TRBJ2-7, the V gene TRBV29-1, with D maybe TRBD2 (5 bases). V was pared by 4 bases and J by 2 bases, with 18 bases between. From germline, CDR1 is SQVTM and CDR2 ANQGSEA. CDR3 length equals 15 residues. CDR3 nucleotide sequence: TGCAGCGTTGCAGAAAGCGAGGGAGTCCCCTACGAGCAGTACTTC. Its translation is CSVAESEGVPYEQYF.

The table lists this clonotype with many counts. The chain uses TRBV11-2 and TRBJ2-5; 13 bases are shared with TRBD2. CDR1 SGHAT and CDR2 FQNNGV come from the germline V gene. V shed 5 bases, J shed 1 base, and the junction held 1 base outside the gene matches. The CDR3 loop spans 15 amino acids. The CDR3, as DNA: TGTGCCAGCAGCCGGACTAGCGGGGGCCAAGAGACCCAGTACTTC. This gives the protein CASSRTSGGQETQYF. Looking up the rest from reference TRBV11-2 and TRBJ2-5 gives the full variable domain: EAGVAQSPRYKIIEKRQSVAFWCNPISGHATLYWYQQILGQGPKLLIQFQNNGVVDDSQLPKDRFSAERLKGVDSTLKIQPAKLEDSAVYLCASSRTSGGQETQYFGPGTRLLVL.

The J gene is TRBJ2-7, the V gene TRBV18, with TRBD2 matching over 8 bases. With 2 bases clipped from V and 2 bases from J, the junction kept 8 bases outside the gene matches. Germline V gene lookup returns CDR1 KGHSH and CDR2 LQKENI. The CDR3 has 16 residues. As DNA, the CDR3 is TGTGCCAGCTCACCAGGGGCTAGCGGGTATCCCTACGAGCAGTACTTC. It translates to CASSPGASGYPYEQYF.

This clonotype occurred many times. V gene TRBV12-3 or TRBV12-4 combines with J gene TRBJ1-4, with D unresolved. The CDR3 extends over 13 amino acids. V lost 1 base and J lost 13, with 13 bases in between. The CDR3 region has the DNA TGTGCCAGCAGTTTAGGAACGAACGGCAGACTGTTTTTT. This encodes CASSLGTNGRLFF.

The gene calls are TRBV28 and TRBJ2-7; 7 bases are shared with TRBD1. This CDR3 contains 15 residues. Germline assignment: CDR1 MDHEN and CDR2 SYDVKM. After removal of 5 bases from V and 3 bases from J, the junction contained 10 bases not matched to a gene. The CDR3 sequence: CASSRNRGLSYEQYF. CDR3 sequence (DNA): TGTGCCAGCAGTCGTAACAGGGGATTGAGCTACGAGCAGTACTTC. The full variable domain, in which reference TRBV28 and TRBJ2-7 provide the parts outside the CDR3, is DVKVTQSSRYLVKRTGEKVFLECVQDMDHENMFWYRQDPGLGLRLIYFSYDVKMKEKGDIPEGYSVSREKKERFSLILESASTNQTSMYLCASSRNRGLSYEQYFGPGTRLTVT.

V is TRBV11-2 and J is TRBJ2-5; D possibly corresponds to TRBD2 (5 bases). The CDR3 loop spans 14 amino acids. Germline loops: CDR1 SGHAT, CDR2 FQNNGV. V was clipped by 5 bases and J by 5 bases, with 15 bases between them. CDR3 sequence: CASSAPSLSETQYF. In DNA, the CDR3 is TGTGCCAGCAGCGCCCCTAGCTTGTCCGAGACCCAGTACTTC.

J is TRBJ2-7 and V is TRBV11-3; 10 nucleotides agree with TRBD2. Trimming cost V 3 bases and J 2 bases; bases outside gene matches: 10. CDR1 is SGHNT and CDR2 is YENEEA in the germline V gene. The CDR3 sequence is 17 residues long. CDR3 amino acids: CASSFHGLAGATYEQYF. DNA for the CDR3: TGTGCCAGCAGCTTCCATGGGCTAGCGGGGGCCACCTACGAGCAGTACTTC.

The chain employs TRBV20-1 and TRBJ2-3, with D possibly TRBD1 on 5 matching bases. V lost 7 bases and J lost 2, with 22 bases in between. Per the germline V gene, CDR1 is DFQATT and CDR2 is SNEGSKA (reference sequence). The CDR3 runs to 16 residues. Here the CDR3 reads CSGVGVGLMLTDTQYF. Written as DNA, the CDR3 is TGCAGTGGGGTAGGGGTCGGCCTAATGCTCACAGATACGCAGTATTTT.

This sequence joins TRBV2 and TRBJ2-3, with 8 bases matching TRBD2. With 7 bases clipped from V and 2 bases from J, the junction kept 11 bases outside the gene matches. The CDR3 spans 16 residues. Germline assignment: CDR1 SNHLY and CDR2 FYNNEI. As DNA, the CDR3 is TGTGCCAGCAAGGACCCTCGGGGGGGGATCACAGATACGCAGTATTTT. It encodes CASKDPRGGITDTQYF.

J is TRBJ2-2 and V is TRBV6-2 or TRBV6-3; D possibly corresponds to TRBD1 (6 bases). Germline CDR1 MNHEY, CDR2 SVGEGT. Trimming took 8 bases from V and 3 from J, leaving 16 bases between them. This CDR3 has 15 residues. The CDR3 reads CASVPGHVDTGELFF. CDR3 DNA sequence: TGTGCCAGCGTACCGGGACATGTGGACACCGGGGAGCTGTTTTTT.

The CDR3 loop reads CASSWASGDSSTDTQYF. CDR3 nucleotides: TGCGCCAGCAGCTGGGCTAGCGGAGATTCTAGCACAGATACGCAGTATTTT. The V and J genes are TRBV5-1 and TRBJ2-3, with 7 bases matching TRBD2. CDR1 and CDR2 (germline): SGHRS, YFSETQ. Germline trimming cut 3 bases from V and 0 bases from J; bases unmatched to any gene: 10. There are 17 residues in the CDR3.